This T cell receptor (beta chain) was sequenced during a study of metastatic and nonmetastatic thyroid tumors. The overall study: Repertoire data that came from the blood and tumor or nodule tissue of malignant and benign thyroid patients were compared.

Regarding the study as a whole: Reports indicated that malignant thyroid tumors showed significantly higher TCR beta diversity than benign nodules did, in blood and tumor.

All patients reached thyroid surgery having received no treatment beforehand. This clone was found many times. The antigen is undetermined. Authors' methods: What underpinned the distant-metastasis classifier for papillary thyroid cancer was the set of CDR3 differences across clinicopathological groups. MiXCR re-clonotyped the PCR reads for TCRdb. The V and J calls shown here were made by TCRdb, not taken from the authors' results. Of tens of thousands of clones in the sample, approximately 12% are singletons; the top ten hold approximately 25%. J gave up 4 bases and V 4 bases, and 3 bases lay outside the gene matches. The CDR3 length is 14 residues. From germline, CDR1 is ENHRY and CDR2 SYGVKD.

This receptor was identified in a female donor with papillary thyroid cancer or a benign thyroid nodule (not recorded which). Some clones in this sample may be carry-over from other donors' samples. The chain is built from TRBV10-3 and TRBJ1-3; 8 bases are a match to TRBD1. The sequenced sample was blood. The CDR3 sequence is CAISGTGGGNTIYF. CDR3 nucleotides: TGTGCCATCAGTGGCACAGGGGGGGGAAACACCATATATTTT.